This T cell receptor (beta chain) was profiled in a study of cytomegalovirus exposure and HLA in healthy donors. Study in general: T cells numbering around 190 million yielded around 120 million unique TCR beta sequences in an earlier analysis.

General observations from the study: A later analysis showed HLA-associated TCR beta chains outstripping equally common others in clonal expansion.

This PCR relied on a set of 60 Vbeta primers and 13 Jbeta primers. In the authors' methods: Per a later analysis, the number of unique TCR beta chains was roughly 80 million, of which roughly 11 million were shared. Here immunoSEQ multiplex PCR was the method, and the copy in TCRdb shows in-frame clones only, minus some. The DNA was the basis for D and trimming; V, J and clone size are from that table. This repertoire shows 170,000 or so clones, around 80% found once; its top ten account for around 1.5%. As to this clone: Its antigen is currently unknown.

Germline loops: CDR1 GTSNPN, CDR2 SVGIG (reference sequence). The CDR3 spans 12 residues. Trimming cost V 7 bases and J 3 bases, with 12 bases left between them. The sequencing sample was made of PBMCs. The chain joins TRBV30 to TRBJ2-5; weak D call: TRBD2 (5 bases). This receptor was obtained from a woman aged 25 to 39 in good health and CMV-seropositive. CDR3 coding DNA: TGTGCCTCTACGAGGGCTGAAGAGACCCAGTACTTC. It yields the protein CASTRAEETQYF.